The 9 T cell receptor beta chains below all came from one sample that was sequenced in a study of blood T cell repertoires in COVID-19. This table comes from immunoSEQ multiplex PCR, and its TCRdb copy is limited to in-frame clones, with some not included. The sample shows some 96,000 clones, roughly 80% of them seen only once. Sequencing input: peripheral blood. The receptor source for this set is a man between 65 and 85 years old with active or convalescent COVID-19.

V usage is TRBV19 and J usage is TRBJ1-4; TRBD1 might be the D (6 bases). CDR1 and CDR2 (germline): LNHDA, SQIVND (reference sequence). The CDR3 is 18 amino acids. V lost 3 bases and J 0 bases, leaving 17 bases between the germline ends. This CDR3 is CASSIEGGNLPTNEKLFF. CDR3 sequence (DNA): TGTGCCAGTAGTATTGAAGGGGGTAACCTCCCAACTAATGAAAAACTGTTTTTT. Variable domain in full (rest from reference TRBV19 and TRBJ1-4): DGGITQSPKYLFRKEGQNVTLSCEQNLNHDAMYWYRQDPGQGLRLIYYSQIVNDFQKGDIAEGYSVSREKKESFPLTVTSAQKNPTAFYLCASSIEGGNLPTNEKLFFGSGTQLSVL.

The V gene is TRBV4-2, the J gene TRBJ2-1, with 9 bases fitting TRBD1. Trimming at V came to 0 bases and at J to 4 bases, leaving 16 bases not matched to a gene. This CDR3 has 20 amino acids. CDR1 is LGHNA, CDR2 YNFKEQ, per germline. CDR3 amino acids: CASSQELPAPGQGRYNEQFF. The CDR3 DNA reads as TGTGCCAGCAGCCAAGAACTACCAGCACCGGGACAGGGTCGGTACAATGAGCAGTTCTTC.

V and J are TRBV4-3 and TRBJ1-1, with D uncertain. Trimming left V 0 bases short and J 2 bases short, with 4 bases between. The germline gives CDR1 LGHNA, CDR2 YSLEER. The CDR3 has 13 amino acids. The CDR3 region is CASSQDRNTEAFF. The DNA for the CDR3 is TGCGCCAGCAGCCAAGACAGAAACACTGAAGCTTTCTTT.

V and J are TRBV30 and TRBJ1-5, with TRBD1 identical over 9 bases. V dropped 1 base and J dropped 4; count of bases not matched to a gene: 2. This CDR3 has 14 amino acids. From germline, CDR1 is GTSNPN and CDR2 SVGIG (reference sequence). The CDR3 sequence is CAWSGQGGNQPQHF. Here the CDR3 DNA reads TGTGCCTGGAGTGGACAGGGGGGGAATCAGCCCCAGCATTTT.

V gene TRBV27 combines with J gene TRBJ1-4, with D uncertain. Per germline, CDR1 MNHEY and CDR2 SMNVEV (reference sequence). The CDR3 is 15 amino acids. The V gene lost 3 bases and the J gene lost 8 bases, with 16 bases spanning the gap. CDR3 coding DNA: TGTGCCAGCAGTTTCACGGGAGCCGGACGGGAAAAACTGTTTTTT. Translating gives CASSFTGAGREKLFF.

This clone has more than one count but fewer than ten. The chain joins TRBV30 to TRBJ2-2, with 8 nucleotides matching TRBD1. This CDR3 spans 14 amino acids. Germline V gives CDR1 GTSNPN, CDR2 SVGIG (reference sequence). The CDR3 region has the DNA TGTGCTAGATTACAGGGGGAGAACACCGGGGAGCTGTTTTTT. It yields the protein CARLQGENTGELFF.

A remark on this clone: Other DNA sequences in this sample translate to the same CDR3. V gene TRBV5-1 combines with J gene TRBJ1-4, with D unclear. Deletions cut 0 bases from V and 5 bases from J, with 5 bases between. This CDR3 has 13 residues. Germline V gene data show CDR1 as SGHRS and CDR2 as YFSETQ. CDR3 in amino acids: CASSLGGNEKLFF. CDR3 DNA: TGCGCCAGCAGCTTGGGCGGGAATGAAAAACTGTTTTTT.

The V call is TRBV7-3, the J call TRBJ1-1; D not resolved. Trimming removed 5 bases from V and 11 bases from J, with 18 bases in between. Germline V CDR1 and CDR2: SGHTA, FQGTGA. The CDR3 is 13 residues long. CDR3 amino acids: CASSAGLREQAFF. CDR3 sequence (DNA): TGTGCCAGCAGCGCTGGACTTCGGGAGCAGGCTTTCTTT.

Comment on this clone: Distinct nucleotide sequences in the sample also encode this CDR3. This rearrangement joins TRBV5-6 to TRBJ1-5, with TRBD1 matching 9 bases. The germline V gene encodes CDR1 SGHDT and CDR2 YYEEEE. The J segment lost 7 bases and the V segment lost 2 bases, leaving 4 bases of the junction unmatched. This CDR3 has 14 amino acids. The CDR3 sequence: CASSLGQGYQPQHF. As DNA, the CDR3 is TGTGCCAGCAGCTTAGGACAGGGGTACCAGCCCCAGCATTTT. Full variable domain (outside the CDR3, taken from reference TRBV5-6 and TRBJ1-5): DAGVTQSPTHLIKTRGQQVTLRCSPKSGHDTVSWYQQALGQGPQFIFQYYEEEERQRGNFPDRFSGHQFPNYSSELNVNALLLGDSALYLCASSLGQGYQPQHFGDGTRLSIL.